The 2 T cell receptor beta chains below were found in one sample sequenced in a study of control samples from healthy donors and cancer patients. Clones were read by immunoSEQ multiplex PCR, and TCRdb kept only the in-frame ones, dropping some. The data contain about 220,000 clones, roughly 94% of them seen just once; the ten biggest clones take up approximately 1.4%. The sample taken for sequencing was blood. The source of these receptors is a man aged 45-65 years in good health.

V usage is TRBV11-2 and J usage is TRBJ2-1; 15 nucleotides agree with TRBD2. This CDR3 is 13 amino acids long. V was pared by 5 bases and J by 12 bases, with 2 bases of the junction left unmatched. Germline CDR1 reads SGHAT; CDR2 reads FQNNGV. The CDR3 is CASSLGLAGGQFF. The CDR3 DNA is TGTGCCAGCAGCCTGGGACTAGCGGGAGGGCAGTTCTTC. The full variable domain, with the rest looked up from reference TRBV11-2 and TRBJ2-1, is EAGVAQSPRYKIIEKRQSVAFWCNPISGHATLYWYQQILGQGPKLLIQFQNNGVVDDSQLPKDRFSAERLKGVDSTLKIQPAKLEDSAVYLCASSLGLAGGQFFGPGTRLTVL.

The chain links TRBV24-1 to TRBJ2-1; TRBD1 aligns across 10 bases. The CDR3 totals 14 residues. Germline V gives CDR1 KGHDR, CDR2 SFDVKD. Trimming cost V 9 bases and J 6 bases; bases outside gene matches: 7. CDR3 bases: TGTGCCACCGGATCGACAGGGGGCTTCAATGAGCAGTTCTTC. Amino acid sequence: CATGSTGGFNEQFF.